This T cell receptor (beta chain) is drawn from a study of neurological immune-mediated disorders. CDR1 and CDR2 (germline): SGHRS, YFSETQ. This CDR3 comprises 15 residues. V was clipped by 0 bases and J by 2 bases, with 12 bases between them. TCRdb itself ran the 5' RACE reads through MiXCR, one entry per CDR3 protein. The sample comprises 60,000 to 85,000 distinct CDR3 sequences, around 5.2% of which are singletons, and 7.4% rests with the top ten. This clonotype was seen ten or more times. The receptor comes from a man in his late teens or twenties with multiple sclerosis. The rearrangement joins TRBV5-1 to TRBJ2-7, with D perhaps TRBD2 (5 bases). The sequencing sample was made of PBMCs. The CDR3 here is CASSLALGSTYEQYF. In DNA form, the CDR3 reads TGCGCCAGCAGCTTGGCCCTGGGGAGCACCTACGAGCAGTACTTC.